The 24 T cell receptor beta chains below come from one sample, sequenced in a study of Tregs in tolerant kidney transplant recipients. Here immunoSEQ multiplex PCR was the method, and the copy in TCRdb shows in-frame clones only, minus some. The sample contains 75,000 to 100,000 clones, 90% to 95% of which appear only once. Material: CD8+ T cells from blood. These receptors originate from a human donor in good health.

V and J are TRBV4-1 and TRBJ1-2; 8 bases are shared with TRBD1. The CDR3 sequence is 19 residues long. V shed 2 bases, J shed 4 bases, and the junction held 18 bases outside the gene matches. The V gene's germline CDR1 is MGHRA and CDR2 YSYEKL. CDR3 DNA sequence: TGCGCCAGCAGCCAAAAGAGGGCGGCAGGGGGCCCCCGATTCTATGGCTACACCTTC. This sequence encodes CASSQKRAAGGPRFYGYTF.

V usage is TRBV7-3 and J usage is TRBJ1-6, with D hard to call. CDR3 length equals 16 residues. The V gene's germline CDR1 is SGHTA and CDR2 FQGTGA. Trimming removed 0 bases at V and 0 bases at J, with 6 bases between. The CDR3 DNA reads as TGTGCCAGCAGCTTAACGGGGAGCTCCTATAATTCACCCCTCCACTTT. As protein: CASSLTGSSYNSPLHF.

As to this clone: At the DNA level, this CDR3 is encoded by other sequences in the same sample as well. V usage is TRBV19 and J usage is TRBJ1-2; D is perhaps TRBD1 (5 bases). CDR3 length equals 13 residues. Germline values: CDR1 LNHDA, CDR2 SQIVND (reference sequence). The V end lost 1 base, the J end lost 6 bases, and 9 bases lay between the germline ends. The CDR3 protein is CASSIGQGDGYTF. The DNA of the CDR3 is TGTGCCAGTAGTATAGGGCAGGGAGATGGCTACACCTTC. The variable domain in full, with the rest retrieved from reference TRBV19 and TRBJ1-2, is DGGITQSPKYLFRKEGQNVTLSCEQNLNHDAMYWYRQDPGQGLRLIYYSQIVNDFQKGDIAEGYSVSREKKESFPLTVTSAQKNPTAFYLCASSIGQGDGYTFGSGTRLTVV.

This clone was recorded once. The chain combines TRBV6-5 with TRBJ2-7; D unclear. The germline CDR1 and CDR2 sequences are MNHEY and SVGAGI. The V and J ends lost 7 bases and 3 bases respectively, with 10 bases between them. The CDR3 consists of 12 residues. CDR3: CASNGLNYEQYF. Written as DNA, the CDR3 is TGTGCCAGCAACGGCCTAAACTACGAGCAGTACTTC.

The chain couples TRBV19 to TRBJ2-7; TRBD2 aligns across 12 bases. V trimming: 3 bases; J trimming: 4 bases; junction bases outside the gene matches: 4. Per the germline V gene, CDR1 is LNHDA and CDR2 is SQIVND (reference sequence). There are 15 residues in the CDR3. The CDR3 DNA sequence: TGTGCCAGTAGTATGACTAGCGGGAGTACATACGAGCAGTACTTC. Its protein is CASSMTSGSTYEQYF. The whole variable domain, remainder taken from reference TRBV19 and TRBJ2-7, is DGGITQSPKYLFRKEGQNVTLSCEQNLNHDAMYWYRQDPGQGLRLIYYSQIVNDFQKGDIAEGYSVSREKKESFPLTVTSAQKNPTAFYLCASSMTSGSTYEQYFGPGTRLTVT.

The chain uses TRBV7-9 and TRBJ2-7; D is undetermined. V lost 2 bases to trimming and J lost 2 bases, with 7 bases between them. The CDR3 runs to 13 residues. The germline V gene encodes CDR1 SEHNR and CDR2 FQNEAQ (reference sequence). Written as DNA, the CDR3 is TGTGCCAGCAGCTTACTGGCCCCCTACGAGCAGTACTTC. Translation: CASSLLAPYEQYF.

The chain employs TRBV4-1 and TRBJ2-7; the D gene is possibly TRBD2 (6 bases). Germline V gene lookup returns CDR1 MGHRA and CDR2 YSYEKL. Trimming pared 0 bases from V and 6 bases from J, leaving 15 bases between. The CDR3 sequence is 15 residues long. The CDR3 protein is CASSQDGGLWSEQYF. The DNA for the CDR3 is TGCGCCAGCAGCCAAGATGGGGGACTTTGGAGCGAGCAGTACTTC.

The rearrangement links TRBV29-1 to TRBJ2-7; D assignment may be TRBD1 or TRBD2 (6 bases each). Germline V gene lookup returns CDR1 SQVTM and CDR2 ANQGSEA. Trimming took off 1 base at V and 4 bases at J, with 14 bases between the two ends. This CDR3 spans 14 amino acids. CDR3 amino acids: CSVEVGRGQYEQYF. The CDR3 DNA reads TGCAGCGTTGAAGTGGGGCGGGGACAATACGAGCAGTACTTC.

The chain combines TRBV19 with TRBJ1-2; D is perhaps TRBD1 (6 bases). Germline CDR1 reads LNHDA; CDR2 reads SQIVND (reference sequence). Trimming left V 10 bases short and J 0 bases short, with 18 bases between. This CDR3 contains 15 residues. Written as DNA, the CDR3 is TGTGCCACAGCCCTCCGGGACACCCCTAACTATGGCTACACCTTC. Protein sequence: CATALRDTPNYGYTF.

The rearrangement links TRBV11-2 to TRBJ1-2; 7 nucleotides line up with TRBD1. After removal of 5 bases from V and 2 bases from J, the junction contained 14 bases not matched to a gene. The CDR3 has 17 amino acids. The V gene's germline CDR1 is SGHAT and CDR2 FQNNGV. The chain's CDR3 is CASSARQGLVTNYGYTF. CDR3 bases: TGTGCCAGCAGCGCACGACAGGGTTTGGTGACAAACTATGGCTACACCTTC. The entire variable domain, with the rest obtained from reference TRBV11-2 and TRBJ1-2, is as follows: EAGVAQSPRYKIIEKRQSVAFWCNPISGHATLYWYQQILGQGPKLLIQFQNNGVVDDSQLPKDRFSAERLKGVDSTLKIQPAKLEDSAVYLCASSARQGLVTNYGYTFGSGTRLTVV.

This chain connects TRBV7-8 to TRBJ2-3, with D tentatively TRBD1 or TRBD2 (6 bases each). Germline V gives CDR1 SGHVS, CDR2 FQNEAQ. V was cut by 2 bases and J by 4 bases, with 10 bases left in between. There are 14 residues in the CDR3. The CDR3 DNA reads TGTGCCAGCAGCTTACTTCGGGGGCCAGATACGCAGTATTTT. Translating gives CASSLLRGPDTQYF. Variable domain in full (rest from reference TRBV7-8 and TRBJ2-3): GAGVSQSPRYKVAKRGQDVALRCDPISGHVSLFWYQQALGQGPEFLTYFQNEAQLDKSGLPSDRFFAERPEGSVSTLKIQRTQQEDSAVYLCASSLLRGPDTQYFGPGTRLTVL.

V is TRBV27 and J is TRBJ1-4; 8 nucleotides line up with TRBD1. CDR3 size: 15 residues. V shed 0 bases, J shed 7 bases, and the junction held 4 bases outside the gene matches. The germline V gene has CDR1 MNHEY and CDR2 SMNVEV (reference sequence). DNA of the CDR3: TGTGCCAGCAGTTTATCGACAGGGGCCGGTGAAAAACTGTTTTTT. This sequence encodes CASSLSTGAGEKLFF.

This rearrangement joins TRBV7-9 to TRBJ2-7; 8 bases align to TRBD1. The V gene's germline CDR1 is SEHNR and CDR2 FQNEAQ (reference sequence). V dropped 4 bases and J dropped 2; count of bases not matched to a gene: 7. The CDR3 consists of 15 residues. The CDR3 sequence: CASSSPLTGAYEQYF. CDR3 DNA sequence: TGTGCCAGCAGCTCACCATTGACAGGGGCCTACGAGCAGTACTTC. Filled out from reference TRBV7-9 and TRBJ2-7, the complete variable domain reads DTGVSQNPRHKITKRGQNVTFRCDPISEHNRLYWYRQTLGQGPEFLTYFQNEAQLEKSRLLSDRFSAERPKGSFSTLEIQRTEQGDSAMYLCASSSPLTGAYEQYFGPGTRLTVT.

The CDR3 spells CASSYGTATDTQYF. As DNA, the CDR3 is TGTGCCAGCAGTTACGGGACAGCCACAGATACGCAGTATTTT. The chain couples TRBV6-5 to TRBJ2-3; 7 bases fit TRBD1. The germline V gene has CDR1 MNHEY and CDR2 SVGAGI. This CDR3 has 14 residues. Losses at the gene ends were 2 bases for V and 2 bases for J; bases not matched to a gene: 1.

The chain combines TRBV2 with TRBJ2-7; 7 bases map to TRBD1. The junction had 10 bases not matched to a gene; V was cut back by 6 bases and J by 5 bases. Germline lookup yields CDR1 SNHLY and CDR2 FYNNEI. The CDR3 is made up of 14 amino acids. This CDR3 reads CASSPGQALDEQYF. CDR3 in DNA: TGTGCCAGCAGCCCAGGACAGGCCCTGGACGAGCAGTACTTC.

The CDR3 DNA follows: TGTGCCAGCAGCTTGTGGGGTAGCAATCAGCCCCAGCATTTT. It translates to CASSLWGSNQPQHF. The V and J genes are TRBV5-4 and TRBJ1-5, with D unclear. CDR1 and CDR2 from the germline V gene are SGHNT and YYREEE (reference sequence). Trimming removed 1 base from V and 0 bases from J, with 5 bases in between. CDR3 length: 14 residues.

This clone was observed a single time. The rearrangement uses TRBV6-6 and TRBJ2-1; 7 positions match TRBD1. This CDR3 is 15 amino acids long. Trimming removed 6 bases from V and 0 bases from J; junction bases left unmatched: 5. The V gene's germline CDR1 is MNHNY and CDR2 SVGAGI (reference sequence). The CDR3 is CASRTGTASYNEQFF. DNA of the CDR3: TGTGCCAGCAGGACCGGGACAGCCTCCTACAATGAGCAGTTCTTC.

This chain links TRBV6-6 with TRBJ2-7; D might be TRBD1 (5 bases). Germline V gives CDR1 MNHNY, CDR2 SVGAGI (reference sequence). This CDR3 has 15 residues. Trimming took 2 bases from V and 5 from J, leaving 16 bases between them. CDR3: CASSYAFGQGDEQYF. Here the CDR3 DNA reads TGTGCCAGCAGTTACGCTTTTGGCCAGGGTGACGAGCAGTACTTC.

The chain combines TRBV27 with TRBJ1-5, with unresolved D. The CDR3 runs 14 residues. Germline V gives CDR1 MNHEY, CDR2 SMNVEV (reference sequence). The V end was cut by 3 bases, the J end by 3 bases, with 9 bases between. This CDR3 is CASSLLGFNQPQHF. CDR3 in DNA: TGTGCCAGCAGTTTGTTAGGCTTCAATCAGCCCCAGCATTTT.

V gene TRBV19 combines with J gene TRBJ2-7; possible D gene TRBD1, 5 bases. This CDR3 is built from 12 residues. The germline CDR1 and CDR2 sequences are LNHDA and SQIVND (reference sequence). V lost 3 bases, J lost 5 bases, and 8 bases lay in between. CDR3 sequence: CASSMKGNEQYF. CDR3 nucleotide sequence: TGTGCCAGTAGTATGAAGGGGAACGAGCAGTACTTC.

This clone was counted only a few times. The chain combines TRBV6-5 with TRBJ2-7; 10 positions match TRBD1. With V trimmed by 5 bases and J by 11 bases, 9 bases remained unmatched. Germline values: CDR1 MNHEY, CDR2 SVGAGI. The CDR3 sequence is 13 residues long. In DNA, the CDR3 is TGTGCCAGCAGTCCGACAGGGGGCCGGGAGAAGTACTTC. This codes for CASSPTGGREKYF.

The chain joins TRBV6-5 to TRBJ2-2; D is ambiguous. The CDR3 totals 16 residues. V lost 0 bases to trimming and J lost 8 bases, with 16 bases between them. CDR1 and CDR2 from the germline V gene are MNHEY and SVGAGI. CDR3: CASSYSTGSITGELFF. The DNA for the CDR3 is TGTGCCAGCAGTTACTCGACCGGGTCAATCACAGGGGAGCTGTTTTTT.

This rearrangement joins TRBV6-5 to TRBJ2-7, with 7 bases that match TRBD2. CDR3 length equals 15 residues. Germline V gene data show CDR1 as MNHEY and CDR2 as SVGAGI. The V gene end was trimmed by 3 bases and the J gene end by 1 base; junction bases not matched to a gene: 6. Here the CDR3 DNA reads TGTGCCAGCAGTTATGCTAGCGGATATTCCTACGAGCAGTACTTC. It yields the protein CASSYASGYSYEQYF.

CDR3 sequence reads: CASSTGQGRPHLNEKLFF. The DNA for the CDR3 is TGTGCCAGCAGCACCGGACAGGGGCGGCCCCATCTTAATGAAAAACTGTTTTTT. The J gene is TRBJ1-4, the V gene TRBV7-9; 9 bases match TRBD1. Looked up from germline, CDR1 is SEHNR and CDR2 is FQNEAQ (reference sequence). There are 18 residues in the CDR3. The V segment lost 5 bases and the J segment 4 bases; nucleotides outside the gene matches: 14.